This T cell receptor (beta chain) was found in a study of cytomegalovirus exposure and HLA in healthy donors. CDR1 MNHEY and CDR2 SVGAGI come from the germline V gene. The CDR3 is made up of 13 amino acids. Trimming left V 0 bases short and J 4 bases short, with 4 bases between. PCR amplification relied on 60 Vbeta primers (plus 13 Jbeta primers). Sequenced by immunoSEQ multiplex PCR; TCRdb stores in-frame clones only, minus some. The sample carries more than 100,000 clones, roughly 82% recorded once. The gene calls are TRBV6-5 and TRBJ1-5; D gene ambiguous. The sample taken for sequencing was PBMCs. The sequence derives from a human donor in good health. CDR3 loop: CASSYSQNQPQHF. The CDR3, as DNA: TGTGCCAGCAGTTACTCACAGAATCAGCCCCAGCATTTT.